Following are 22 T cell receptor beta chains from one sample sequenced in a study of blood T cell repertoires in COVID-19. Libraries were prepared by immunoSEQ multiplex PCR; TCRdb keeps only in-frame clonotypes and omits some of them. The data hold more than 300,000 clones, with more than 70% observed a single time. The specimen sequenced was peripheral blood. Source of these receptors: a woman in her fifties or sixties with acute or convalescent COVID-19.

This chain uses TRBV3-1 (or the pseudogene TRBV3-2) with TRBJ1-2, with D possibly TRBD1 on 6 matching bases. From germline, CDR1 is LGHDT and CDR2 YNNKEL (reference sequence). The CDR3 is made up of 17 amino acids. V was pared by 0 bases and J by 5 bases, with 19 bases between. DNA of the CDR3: TGTGCCAGCAGCCAAGATCCGAGGGTCGGACAGCCATATGGCTACACCTTC. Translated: CASSQDPRVGQPYGYTF.

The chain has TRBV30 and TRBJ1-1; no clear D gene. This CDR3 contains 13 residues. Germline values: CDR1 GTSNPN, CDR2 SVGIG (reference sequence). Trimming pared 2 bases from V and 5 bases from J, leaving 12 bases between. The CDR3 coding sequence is TGTGCCTGGAGTCTAGGGAGGTGGACTGAAGCTTTCTTT. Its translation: CAWSLGRWTEAFF. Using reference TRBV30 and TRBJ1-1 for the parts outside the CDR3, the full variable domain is SQTIHQWPATLVQPVGSPLSLECTVEGTSNPNLYWYRQAAGRGLQLLFYSVGIGQISSEVPQNLSASRPQDRQFILSSKKLLLSDSGFYLCAWSLGRWTEAFFGQGTRLTVV.

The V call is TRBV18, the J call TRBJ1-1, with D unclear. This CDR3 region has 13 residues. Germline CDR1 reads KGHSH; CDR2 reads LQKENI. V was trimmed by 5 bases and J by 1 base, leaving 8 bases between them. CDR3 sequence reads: CASSEGENTEAFF. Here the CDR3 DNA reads TGTGCCAGCTCAGAGGGCGAGAACACTGAAGCTTTCTTT. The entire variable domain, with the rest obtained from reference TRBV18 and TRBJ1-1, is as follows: NAGVMQNPRHLVRRRGQEARLRCSPMKGHSHVYWYRQLPEEGLKFMVYLQKENIIDESGMPKERFSAEFPKEGPSILRIQQVVRGDSAAYFCASSEGENTEAFFGQGTRLTVV.

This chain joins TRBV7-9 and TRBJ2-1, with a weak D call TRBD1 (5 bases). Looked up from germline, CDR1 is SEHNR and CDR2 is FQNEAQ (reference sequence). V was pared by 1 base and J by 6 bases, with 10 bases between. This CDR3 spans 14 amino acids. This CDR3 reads CASSLVEQGNEQFF. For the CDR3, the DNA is TGTGCCAGCAGCTTAGTTGAGCAGGGCAATGAGCAGTTCTTC.

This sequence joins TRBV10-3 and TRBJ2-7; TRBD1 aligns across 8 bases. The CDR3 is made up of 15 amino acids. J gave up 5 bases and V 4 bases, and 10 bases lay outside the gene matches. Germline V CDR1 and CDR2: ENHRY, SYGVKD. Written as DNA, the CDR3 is TGTGCCATCAGTGCGGACAGGGTACCCTTTAACGAGCAGTACGTC. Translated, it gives CAISADRVPFNEQYV.

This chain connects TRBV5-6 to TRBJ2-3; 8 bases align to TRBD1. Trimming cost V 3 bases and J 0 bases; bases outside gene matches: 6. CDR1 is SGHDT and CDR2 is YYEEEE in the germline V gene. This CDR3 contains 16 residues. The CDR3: CASSSNRGASTDTQYF. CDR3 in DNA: TGTGCCAGCAGCTCCAACAGGGGGGCTAGCACAGATACGCAGTATTTT.

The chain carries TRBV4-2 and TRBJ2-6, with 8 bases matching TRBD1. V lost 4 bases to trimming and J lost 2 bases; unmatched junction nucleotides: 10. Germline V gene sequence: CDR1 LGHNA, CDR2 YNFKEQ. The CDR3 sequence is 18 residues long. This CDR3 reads CASSLTLQGAPGANVLTF. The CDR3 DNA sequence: TGTGCCAGCAGCCTAACCCTTCAGGGGGCACCTGGGGCCAACGTCCTGACTTTC.

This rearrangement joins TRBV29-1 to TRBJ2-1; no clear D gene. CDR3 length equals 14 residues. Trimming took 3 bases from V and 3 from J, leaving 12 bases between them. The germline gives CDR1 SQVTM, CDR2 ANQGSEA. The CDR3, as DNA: TGCAGCGTTGATATCGGTGCCTTCTACAATGAGCAGTTCTTC. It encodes CSVDIGAFYNEQFF.

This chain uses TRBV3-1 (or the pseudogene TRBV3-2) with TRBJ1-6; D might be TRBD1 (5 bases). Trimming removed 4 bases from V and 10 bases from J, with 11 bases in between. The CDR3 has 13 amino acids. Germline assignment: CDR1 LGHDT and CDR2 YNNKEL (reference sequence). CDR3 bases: TGTGCCAGCAGCCCCCGGGGGGAATCACCCCTCCACTTT. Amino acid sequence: CASSPRGESPLHF.

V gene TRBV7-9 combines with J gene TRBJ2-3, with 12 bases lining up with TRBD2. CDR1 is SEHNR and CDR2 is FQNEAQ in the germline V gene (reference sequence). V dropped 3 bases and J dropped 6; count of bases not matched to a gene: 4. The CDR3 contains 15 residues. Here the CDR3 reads CASSLLAGGSDTQYF. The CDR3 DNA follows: TGTGCCAGCAGCTTGCTAGCGGGAGGGTCCGATACGCAGTATTTT. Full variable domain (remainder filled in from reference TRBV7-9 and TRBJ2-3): DTGVSQNPRHKITKRGQNVTFRCDPISEHNRLYWYRQTLGQGPEFLTYFQNEAQLEKSRLLSDRFSAERPKGSFSTLEIQRTEQGDSAMYLCASSLLAGGSDTQYFGPGTRLTVL.

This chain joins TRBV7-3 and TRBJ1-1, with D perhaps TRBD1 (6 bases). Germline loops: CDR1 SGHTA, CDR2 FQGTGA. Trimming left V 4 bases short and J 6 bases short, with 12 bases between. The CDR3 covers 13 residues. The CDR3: CASSSTEGAEAFF. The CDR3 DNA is TGTGCCAGCAGCTCTACAGAGGGGGCTGAAGCTTTCTTT.

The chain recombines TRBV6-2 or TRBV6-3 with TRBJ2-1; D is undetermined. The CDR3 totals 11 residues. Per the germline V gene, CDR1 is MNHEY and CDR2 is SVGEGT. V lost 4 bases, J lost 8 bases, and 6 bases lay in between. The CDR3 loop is CASSFSHEQFF. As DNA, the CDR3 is TGTGCCAGCAGTTTTTCTCATGAGCAGTTCTTC.

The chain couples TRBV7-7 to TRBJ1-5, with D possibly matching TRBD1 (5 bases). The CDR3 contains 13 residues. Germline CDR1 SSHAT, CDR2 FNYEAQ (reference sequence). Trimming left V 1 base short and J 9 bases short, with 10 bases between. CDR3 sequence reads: CASSLDRGGPQHF. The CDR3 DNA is TGTGCCAGCAGCTTAGACCGGGGGGGGCCCCAGCATTTT.

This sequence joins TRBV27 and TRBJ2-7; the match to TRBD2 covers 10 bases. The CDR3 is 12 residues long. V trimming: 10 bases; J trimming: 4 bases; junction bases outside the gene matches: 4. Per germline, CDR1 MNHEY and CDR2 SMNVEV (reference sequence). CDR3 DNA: TGTGCCACTAGCGGGAGTGAATACGAGCAGTACTTC. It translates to CATSGSEYEQYF.

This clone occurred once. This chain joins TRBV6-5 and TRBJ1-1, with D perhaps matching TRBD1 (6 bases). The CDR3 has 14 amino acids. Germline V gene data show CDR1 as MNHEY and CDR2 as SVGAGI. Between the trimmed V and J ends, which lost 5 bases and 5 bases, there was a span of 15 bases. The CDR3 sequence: CASSTPRGGTEAFF. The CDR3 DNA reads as TGTGCCAGCAGTACGCCAAGGGGGGGGACTGAAGCTTTCTTT.

The CDR3 here is CASSISEGPQHF. The CDR3 coding sequence is TGTGCCAGTAGTATATCAGAGGGGCCCCAGCATTTT. V and J are TRBV19 and TRBJ1-5; D is unclear. The germline V gene has CDR1 LNHDA and CDR2 SQIVND (reference sequence). Trimming shortened V by 2 bases and J by 9 bases, and 8 bases separated the two germline ends. The length of the CDR3 is 12 residues.

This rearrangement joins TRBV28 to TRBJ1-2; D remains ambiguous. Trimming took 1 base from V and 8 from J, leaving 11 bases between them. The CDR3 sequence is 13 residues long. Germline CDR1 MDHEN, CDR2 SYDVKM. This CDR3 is CASSLSEGGGYTF. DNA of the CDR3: TGTGCCAGCAGTTTATCCGAGGGTGGAGGCTACACCTTC.

The CDR3 nucleotides read TGTGCCAGCAGCCCCGGGACAGGGGGCACTAATGAAAAACTGTTTTTT. It encodes CASSPGTGGTNEKLFF. The chain has TRBV7-2 and TRBJ1-4; 12 bases are a match to TRBD1. Trimming took 5 bases from V and 2 from J; bases not matched to a gene: 3. CDR1 is SGHTA, CDR2 FQGNSA, per germline. The length of the CDR3 is 16 residues.

In nucleotides, the CDR3 is TGTGCCAGCAGCTTACTAGCGGGAGGGCGGGCAGATACGCAGTATTTT. It encodes CASSLLAGGRADTQYF. The chain links TRBV7-3 to TRBJ2-3; 12 bases align to TRBD2. Looked up from germline, CDR1 is SGHTA and CDR2 is FQGTGA. V shed 2 bases and J 4 bases; nucleotides not matched to a gene: 4. This CDR3 comprises 16 residues.

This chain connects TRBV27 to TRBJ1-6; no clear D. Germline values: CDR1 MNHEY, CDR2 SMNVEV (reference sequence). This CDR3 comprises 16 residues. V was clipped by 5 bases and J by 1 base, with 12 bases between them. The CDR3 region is CASSPTRVSYNSPLHF. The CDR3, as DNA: TGTGCCAGCAGTCCCACCCGAGTGTCCTATAATTCACCCCTCCACTTT.

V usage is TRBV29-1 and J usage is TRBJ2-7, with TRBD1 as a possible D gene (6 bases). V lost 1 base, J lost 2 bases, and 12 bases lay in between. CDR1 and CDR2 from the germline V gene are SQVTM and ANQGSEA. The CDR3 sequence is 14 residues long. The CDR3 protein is CSVEVAGQTYEQYF. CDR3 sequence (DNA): TGCAGCGTTGAAGTGGCCGGACAGACCTACGAGCAGTACTTC.

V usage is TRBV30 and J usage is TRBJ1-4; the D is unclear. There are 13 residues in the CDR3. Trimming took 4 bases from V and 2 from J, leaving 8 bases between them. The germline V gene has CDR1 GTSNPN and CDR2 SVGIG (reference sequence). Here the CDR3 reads CAWIDTTNEKLFF. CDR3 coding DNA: TGTGCCTGGATCGACACGACTAATGAAAAACTGTTTTTT.